A single sample is the source of the 18 T cell receptor beta chains below, sequenced in a study of T-cell reconstitution after alpha-beta-depleted transplantation in children. A TCRbeta library incorporating unique molecular identifiers was prepared. TCRdb reanalysed the PCR reads using MiXCR and keeps one entry per CDR3 protein. The sample contains a few hundred thousand distinct CDR3 sequences, roughly a tenth of which appear only once. The sample consisted of PBMCs from the stem cell graft donor, taken from the stem cell graft. These receptors originate from a human donor who donated a stem cell graft to a child with acute myeloid leukemia.

The rearrangement joins TRBV5-6 to TRBJ2-7; D call uncertain. This CDR3 region has 14 residues. Germline V gene lookup returns CDR1 SGHDT and CDR2 YYEEEE. V dropped 1 base and J dropped 4 bases, with 12 bases sitting between them. DNA of the CDR3: TGTGCCAGCAGCTTGTCGGGTCGGGCGTACGAGCAGTACGTC. Translated, it gives CASSLSGRAYEQYV.

This clonotype was seen a few times. The chain has TRBV20-1 and TRBJ2-1; 8 bases are a match to TRBD2. Germline V gene sequence: CDR1 DFQATT, CDR2 SNEGSKA (reference sequence). CDR3 size: 14 residues. V shed 2 bases and J 2 bases; nucleotides not matched to a gene: 2. CDR3 bases: TGCAGTGCTAGAACAGCGGGGGCCTACAATGAGCAGTTCTTC. It encodes CSARTAGAYNEQFF.

This clonotype was found many times. The chain recombines TRBV7-2 with TRBJ2-1, with 9 bases matching TRBD1. The germline V gene encodes CDR1 SGHTA and CDR2 FQGNSA. The J segment lost 9 bases and the V segment lost 6 bases, leaving 6 bases of the junction unmatched. The CDR3 has 13 residues. For the CDR3, the DNA is TGTGCCAGCAGGGGACAGGGCGAGGGTGAGCAGTTCTTC. It specifies CASRGQGEGEQFF.

There are a few counts of this clonotype. V usage is TRBV5-6 and J usage is TRBJ2-1; possibly TRBD1 or TRBD2 for D (5 bases each). Germline values: CDR1 SGHDT, CDR2 YYEEEE. The CDR3 is made up of 15 amino acids. Trimming shortened V by 1 base and J by 8 bases, and 16 bases separated the two germline ends. The CDR3 coding sequence is TGTGCCAGCAGCTTGTTGGGGACCCTCCCCGATGAGCAGTTCTTC. It codes for CASSLLGTLPDEQFF.

This clonotype was detected only a few times. The chain carries TRBV12-3 or TRBV12-4 and TRBJ2-1; D is possibly TRBD2 (6 bases). The CDR3 is made up of 17 amino acids. The V end lost 5 bases, the J end lost 1 base, and 18 bases lay between the germline ends. The CDR3 nucleotides read TGTGCCAGCAGTGGGGGGACCGAAAAGAAGTCCTACAATGAGCAGTTCTTC. As protein: CASSGGTEKKSYNEQFF.

There are many counts of this clonotype. The genes are TRBV29-1 and TRBJ2-5; the match to TRBD2 covers 7 bases. The ends lost 6 bases at V and 5 bases at J; junction bases unmatched: 9. This CDR3 is 13 amino acids long. Germline V CDR1 and CDR2: SQVTM, ANQGSEA. DNA of the CDR3: TGCAGCGTCTCCAGCGGGGTGAGGGAGACCCAGTACTTC. This sequence encodes CSVSSGVRETQYF.

The chain combines TRBV10-3 with TRBJ2-7, with D perhaps given as TRBD1 or TRBD2 (6 bases each). CDR3 length: 14 amino acids. Trimming removed 6 bases from V and 2 bases from J, with 14 bases in between. Germline V CDR1 and CDR2: ENHRY, SYGVKD. The chain's CDR3 is CAIRKQGGTYEQYF. DNA for the CDR3: TGTGCCATCAGGAAACAGGGAGGAACCTACGAGCAGTACTTC.

This clonotype was observed a few times. This chain connects TRBV12-3 or TRBV12-4 to TRBJ2-3; 9 bases map to TRBD2. The CDR3 contains 15 residues. V shed 6 bases and J 1 base; nucleotides not matched to a gene: 5. CDR3 protein: CASSLAGWGTDTQYF. The DNA of the CDR3 is TGTGCCAGCAGCCTAGCGGGGTGGGGCACAGATACGCAGTATTTT.

There are many counts of this clonotype. The CDR3 DNA reads as TGCAGTGCTAGAGCTGGGACAGGGGGCAACGAGCAGTACGTC. Protein product: CSARAGTGGNEQYV. This chain joins TRBV20-1 and TRBJ2-7; 12 positions agree with TRBD1. Germline CDR1 and CDR2: DFQATT and SNEGSKA (reference sequence). The CDR3 totals 14 residues. Trimming cost V 1 base and J 5 bases; bases outside gene matches: 3.

This clonotype was counted between two and nine times. This rearrangement joins TRBV20-1 to TRBJ2-2, with 8 positions matching TRBD2. This CDR3 region has 12 residues. CDR1 is DFQATT and CDR2 is SNEGSKA in the germline V gene (reference sequence). J lost 5 bases, V lost 5 bases, and 1 base had no gene match. In DNA, the CDR3 is TGCAGTGCTGGCGGGGGGACCGGGGAGCTGTTTTTT. This gives the protein CSAGGGTGELFF.

The chain combines TRBV29-1 with TRBJ2-4; no firm D call. Germline CDR1 SQVTM, CDR2 ANQGSEA. The CDR3 loop spans 14 amino acids. With 5 bases removed from V and 0 bases from J, the gap between germline ends came to 11 bases. The CDR3 DNA is TGCAGCGTTAACGACTTTCTAGCCAAAAACATTCAGTACTTC. As protein: CSVNDFLAKNIQYF. Full variable domain (remainder filled in from reference TRBV29-1 and TRBJ2-4): SAVISQKPSRDICQRGTSLTIQCQVDSQVTMMFWYRQQPGQSLTLIATANQGSEATYESGFVIDKFPISRPNLTFSTLTVSNMSPEDSSIYLCSVNDFLAKNIQYFGAGTRLSVL.

This chain links TRBV6-5 with TRBJ1-5; 7 bases fit TRBD1. CDR3 length equals 14 residues. CDR1 is MNHEY, CDR2 SVGAGI, per germline. V dropped 6 bases and J dropped 1; count of bases not matched to a gene: 3. The CDR3 region is CASRPTGSNQPQHF. DNA for the CDR3: TGTGCCAGCAGACCGACAGGGAGCAATCAGCCCCAGCATTTT.

V and J are TRBV2 and TRBJ2-1; 14 bases align to TRBD2. The CDR3 contains 17 residues. The germline gives CDR1 SNHLY, CDR2 FYNNEI. The V gene end was trimmed by 4 bases and the J gene end by 3 bases; junction bases not matched to a gene: 5. The CDR3 sequence is CASSALGTSGGYNEQFF. DNA for the CDR3: TGTGCCAGCAGTGCACTAGGGACTAGCGGGGGCTACAATGAGCAGTTCTTC.

This rearrangement joins TRBV5-1 to TRBJ1-2; D perhaps matches TRBD1 (6 bases). Germline CDR1 SGHRS, CDR2 YFSETQ. There are 15 residues in the CDR3. V was pared by 0 bases and J by 6 bases, with 15 bases between. This chain's CDR3 is CASSLAWGRWDGYTF. The CDR3, as DNA: TGCGCCAGCAGCTTGGCCTGGGGGCGTTGGGATGGCTACACCTTC.

This rearrangement joins TRBV7-3 to TRBJ2-1, with 15 bases identical to TRBD2. The CDR3 spans 15 residues. Germline CDR1 is SGHTA and CDR2 is FQGTGA. With 5 bases clipped from V and 10 bases from J, the junction kept 6 bases outside the gene matches. The DNA for the CDR3 is TGTGCCAGCAGCGAGGGACTAGCGGGGGGAACGGAGCAGTTCTTC. Translation: CASSEGLAGGTEQFF.

In this sample, this clonotype turned up many times. The chain joins TRBV11-2 to TRBJ1-1; TRBD1 might be the D (5 bases). Germline-derived CDR1 and CDR2 are SGHAT and FQNNGV. This CDR3 spans 14 amino acids. V shed 4 bases and J shed 5 bases, with 14 bases lying between them. The CDR3 nucleotides are TGTGCCAGCAGCTCCGGGGGTAGTCGGACTGAAGCTTTCTTT. This sequence encodes CASSSGGSRTEAFF.

This clonotype was observed a single time. The chain links TRBV18 to TRBJ2-7; TRBD2 matches at 10 bases. Germline CDR1 reads KGHSH; CDR2 reads LQKENI. The CDR3 has 18 amino acids. J was trimmed by 0 bases and V by 6 bases; bases with no gene match: 14. CDR3 sequence (DNA): TGTGCCAGCTCCCGTAATGAGCTCTCTAGCGGGAGCTCCTACGAGCAGTACTTC. Translating gives CASSRNELSSGSSYEQYF.

This clonotype has only a few counts. CDR3 nucleotide sequence: TGTGCCAGCTCATGGACAATCGCGAACACTGAAGCTTTCTTT. It translates to CASSWTIANTEAFF. V gene TRBV18 combines with J gene TRBJ1-1; D might be TRBD1 (5 bases). Trimming pared 5 bases from V and 1 base from J, leaving 11 bases between. Germline V gives CDR1 KGHSH, CDR2 LQKENI. The length of the CDR3 is 14 residues.